This paragraph covers one TCR beta chain sequence. Germline V gene lookup returns CDR1 LGHDT and CDR2 YNNKEL (reference sequence). Deletions cut 2 bases from V and 4 bases from J, with 11 bases between. This CDR3 is 14 amino acids long. In the study's own analysis: Estimates of nucleated cell counts were drawn from the amplification of reference gene primers. Sequencing was performed with immunoSEQ multiplex PCR; in TCRdb, only in-frame clones are kept and a portion is missing. V and J calls and clone size come straight from that table; D and trimming were deduced from the DNA. The sample shows almost 200,000 clones, about 90% of them seen only once. This entry comes from a study of blood T cell repertoires in COVID-19. On the study more broadly: Researchers got acute and convalescent COVID-19 samples from the United States, Italy and Spain.

The clonotype comes from a woman between 70 and 85 years old with acute or convalescent COVID-19. The V call is TRBV3-1 (or the pseudogene TRBV3-2), the J call TRBJ2-5; perhaps TRBD2 as D (5 bases). Material for sequencing was peripheral blood. In DNA, the CDR3 is TGTGCCAGCAGCCAATACGGGATGGGAGAGACCCAGTACTTC. Translation gives CASSQYGMGETQYF.